This T cell receptor (beta chain) was identified during a study of coeliac disease. Whole-study findings and limits: Most TRB amino acid sequences occurred in only one sample.

The CDR3 has 12 amino acids. Germline CDR1 is MNHNS and CDR2 is SASEGT. The germline V and J ends were trimmed by 4 bases and 4 bases, with 5 bases remaining between them. Produced via immunoSEQ multiplex PCR; TCRdb's table is partial and in-frame only. Of about 4,000 clones in the sample, less than 70% are singletons; the top ten hold under 6%. Of note for this clone: The antigen is not known.

This TCR derives from a man in his sixties or seventies without celiac disease. The sequencing input was lymphocytes from the gut lamina propria. This chain connects TRBV6-1 to TRBJ1-5; D call uncertain. The CDR3 coding sequence is TGTGCCAGCAGTGCTATAAATCAGCCCCAGCATTTT. This translates into CASSAINQPQHF.